One TCR beta chain is described in this entry. Antigen specificity is unknown. Template switching by 5'RACE produced TCR cDNA, adding a universal primer site and UMIs. Each CDR3 protein gets one entry after TCRdb re-called the 5' RACE reads with MiXCR. The table lists approximately 550,000 distinct CDR3 sequences, over 15% of them singletons. These data originate in a study of T cells after yellow fever vaccination. Whole-study findings and limits: Abundant contaminating clonotypes from the bulk population could appear in FACS-sorted repertoires.

The CDR3 is made up of 17 amino acids. Trimming shortened V by 0 bases and J by 0 bases, and 12 bases separated the two germline ends. Germline V gene lookup returns CDR1 MNHEY and CDR2 SVGAGI. The TCR comes from a man in his thirties or forties who received the YFV17D yellow fever vaccine. The chain links TRBV6-5 to TRBJ1-3; D unresolved. Material: PBMCs, obtained 15 days after the yellow fever booster vaccination. CDR3 DNA sequence: TGTGCCAGCAGTTACTCGGGGAGGCACTCCTCTGGAAACACCATATATTTT. This gives the protein CASSYSGRHSSGNTIYF.